This TCR beta chain appears in the sequencing data of a study of shared clonotypes between healthy human individuals. Turning to the study itself: The study used three CD4 naive, three CD4 memory, two CD8 naive and one CD8 memory plate per donor.

On this clone itself: Its antigen is unidentified.

The V end lost 5 bases, the J end lost 1 base, and 18 bases lay between the germline ends. Germline V gives CDR1 MGHRA, CDR2 YSYEKL. The CDR3 covers 16 residues. Overall study results and limits: Larger richness was generally estimated for naive than memory subsets.

At the deep level, the assay was run. The genomic DNA of each subset was split evenly across several immunoSEQ plates. Repertoires were generated with immunoSEQ multiplex PCR, while TCRdb's copy carries only in-frame clones and drops some. The top ten clones hold around 25% of a sample with 110,000 or so clones, roughly two thirds of them seen once. The sequenced sample was memory CD8+ T cells sorted from blood. Subset specified: CD45RO+ cells pooled with CCR7-negative TemRA cells. The source is a woman between 25 and 40 years old in good health. V gene TRBV4-1 combines with J gene TRBJ2-7, with a weak D call TRBD1 (8 bases). CDR3 DNA: TGCGCCAGCAGCTCCCTGGGGGGGACAGGATCCTACGAGCAGTACTTC. Protein: CASSSLGGTGSYEQYF.